These 10 T cell receptor beta chains share one sample of origin, sequenced in a study of immune evolution from preneoplasia to lung adenocarcinoma. Sequencing used immunoSEQ multiplex PCR; TCRdb keeps in-frame clones, though not all of them. The sample gives roughly 8,100 clones, under 90% of which show up once; 8% to 9.5% is in the top ten. Material: FFPE invasive lung adenocarcinoma tissue. All receptors come from a person between 50 and 60 years old with lung adenocarcinoma.

The V call is TRBV4-1, the J call TRBJ1-1; TRBD1 aligns across 7 bases. After removal of 4 bases from V and 3 bases from J, the junction contained 14 bases not matched to a gene. Germline assignment: CDR1 MGHRA and CDR2 YSYEKL. This CDR3 is 17 amino acids long. CDR3 sequence (DNA): TGCGCCAGCAGCCTATCCCGACAGGGAAGTTTTCACACTGAAGCTTTCTTT. Translation gives CASSLSRQGSFHTEAFF.

The gene calls are TRBV2 and TRBJ1-2; 7 bases agree with TRBD1. Looked up from germline, CDR1 is SNHLY and CDR2 is FYNNEI. The CDR3 has 16 amino acids. Germline trimming cut 6 bases from V and 0 bases from J; bases unmatched to any gene: 10. CDR3 in DNA: TGTGCCAGCAGCGCCCGGGACAGCAGAGCTAACTATGGCTACACCTTC. Protein: CASSARDSRANYGYTF.

The rearrangement joins TRBV19 to TRBJ1-1, with a weak D call TRBD1 (6 bases). This CDR3 is built from 14 residues. Germline lookup yields CDR1 LNHDA and CDR2 SQIVND (reference sequence). Trimming pared 2 bases from V and 7 bases from J, leaving 14 bases between. CDR3 in amino acids: CASSITGIPGEAFF. Written as DNA, the CDR3 is TGTGCCAGTAGTATAACAGGGATTCCAGGTGAAGCTTTCTTT.

The chain employs TRBV19 and TRBJ2-7; the D gene is possibly TRBD1 (5 bases). This CDR3 comprises 15 residues. Trimming cost V 4 bases and J 4 bases, with 17 bases left between them. From germline, CDR1 is LNHDA and CDR2 SQIVND (reference sequence). CDR3 sequence reads: CASSNGRKGIYEQYF. The CDR3 coding sequence is TGTGCCAGTAGTAACGGACGGAAGGGGATATACGAGCAGTACTTC.

CDR3: CASSSGNEDQPQHF. CDR3 nucleotides: TGTGCCAGTAGTTCAGGGAACGAGGATCAGCCCCAGCATTTT. The V and J genes are TRBV19 and TRBJ1-5; D is perhaps TRBD1 (5 bases). Germline CDR1 and CDR2: LNHDA and SQIVND (reference sequence). V was pared by 5 bases and J by 5 bases, with 13 bases between. The CDR3 consists of 14 residues.

The V and J genes are TRBV4-2 and TRBJ2-1; 10 bases agree with TRBD2. V shed 0 bases, J shed 9 bases, and the junction held 8 bases outside the gene matches. This CDR3 region has 16 residues. Germline V gene sequence: CDR1 LGHNA, CDR2 YNFKEQ. This chain's CDR3 is CASSQDLSSGSAEQFF. CDR3 nucleotides: TGTGCCAGCAGCCAAGATCTGTCTAGCGGGAGTGCTGAGCAGTTCTTC.

This clone was observed a single time. The chain employs TRBV18 and TRBJ1-5; D is ambiguous. Germline assignment: CDR1 KGHSH and CDR2 LQKENI. Trimming took off 6 bases at V and 5 bases at J, with 14 bases between the two ends. CDR3 size: 14 residues. In DNA form, the CDR3 reads TGTGCCAGCTCCCTAACGCCGAGAGATCAGCCCCAGCATTTT. It is translated as CASSLTPRDQPQHF.

This chain links TRBV9 with TRBJ2-7; 7 bases match TRBD1. This CDR3 is built from 16 residues. Germline trimming cut 4 bases from V and 0 bases from J; bases unmatched to any gene: 10. Germline lookup yields CDR1 SGDLS and CDR2 YYNGEE. The CDR3 DNA reads TGTGCCAGCAGCCCCGGATGGGACAGAGACTCCTACGAGCAGTACTTC. Translation: CASSPGWDRDSYEQYF.

Notes on this clone: An end of the junction differs from the germline gene, which may be a read error. The chain uses TRBV7-2 and TRBJ1-5; TRBD1 agrees at 8 bases. The germline CDR1 and CDR2 sequences are SGHTA and FQGNSA. This CDR3 region has 15 residues. The CDR3 protein is CASSLYRGGNQSQHF. The CDR3 DNA follows: TGTGCCAGCAGCTTATACAGGGGGGGCAATCAGTCCCAGCATTTT.

This chain links TRBV25-1 with TRBJ2-1, with a tentative D call TRBD2 (6 bases). Deletions cut 0 bases from V and 2 bases from J, with 8 bases between. CDR1 MGHDK and CDR2 SYGVNS come from the germline V gene. This CDR3 is built from 15 residues. CDR3 nucleotide sequence: TGTGCCAGCAGTGAATATGGCGGGGCCTACAATGAGCAGTTCTTC. Translating it yields CASSEYGGAYNEQFF.